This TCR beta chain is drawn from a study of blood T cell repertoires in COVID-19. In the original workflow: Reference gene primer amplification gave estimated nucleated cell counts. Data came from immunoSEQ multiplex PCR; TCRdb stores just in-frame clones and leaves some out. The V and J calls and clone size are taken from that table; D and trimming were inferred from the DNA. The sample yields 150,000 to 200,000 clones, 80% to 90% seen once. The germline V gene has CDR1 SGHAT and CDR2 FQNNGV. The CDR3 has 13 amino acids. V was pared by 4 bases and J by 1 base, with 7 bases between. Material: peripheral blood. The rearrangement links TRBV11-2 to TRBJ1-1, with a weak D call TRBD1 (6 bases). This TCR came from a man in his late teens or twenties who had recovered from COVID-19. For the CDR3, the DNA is TGTGCCAGCAGCTGGACAGAGAACACTGAAGCTTTCTTT. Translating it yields CASSWTENTEAFF.